One and the same sample provided the 7 T cell receptor beta chains below, sequenced in a study of blood T cell repertoires in COVID-19. Assay: immunoSEQ multiplex PCR; the TCRdb copy retains only in-frame clones and omits some. The sample has fewer than 450,000 clones; 87% are singletons. The sequenced sample was peripheral blood. Receptor source: a woman aged 50 to 65 with COVID-19, enrolled during active disease.

The chain employs TRBV7-9 and TRBJ2-1; a possible D gene is TRBD2 (5 bases). The V end was cut by 3 bases, the J end by 1 base, with 7 bases between. The CDR3 has 14 amino acids. CDR1 and CDR2 (germline): SEHNR, FQNEAQ (reference sequence). The CDR3 DNA sequence: TGTGCCAGCAGCTTGGCGGGTTCCTACAATGAGCAGTTCTTC. This encodes CASSLAGSYNEQFF.

The chain combines TRBV7-2 with TRBJ2-7, with D possibly TRBD1 on 6 matching bases. The CDR3 totals 14 residues. V gave up 5 bases and J gave up 0 bases, with 11 bases separating them. The germline V gene has CDR1 SGHTA and CDR2 FQGNSA. The CDR3 DNA is TGTGCCAGCAGCCGGCAGGGGAGCTCCTACGAGCAGTACTTC. Translated: CASSRQGSSYEQYF.

The V and J genes are TRBV7-3 and TRBJ2-1; 10 bases map to TRBD1. The CDR3 has 15 amino acids. V gave up 1 base and J gave up 6 bases; unmatched junction bases: 3. In germline, CDR1 is SGHTA, CDR2 FQGTGA. The CDR3 nucleotides read TGTGCCAGCAGCTTAAGGGGACAGGGGACCAATGAGCAGTTCTTC. Residues: CASSLRGQGTNEQFF.

V and J are TRBV5-1 and TRBJ2-1, with TRBD1 identical over 9 bases. Looked up from germline, CDR1 is SGHRS and CDR2 is YFSETQ. With 0 bases clipped from V and 6 bases from J, the junction kept 7 bases outside the gene matches. The CDR3 is 16 amino acids. CDR3 region: CASSLALRTGVNEQFF. The CDR3 DNA is TGCGCCAGCAGCTTGGCCCTAAGGACAGGGGTCAATGAGCAGTTCTTC.

This clone came up a few times. This chain links TRBV4-1 with TRBJ2-2, with a tentative D call TRBD2 (6 bases). Germline V gene data show CDR1 as MGHRA and CDR2 as YSYEKL. CDR3 length: 15 residues. Trimming cost V 8 bases and J 1 base, with 14 bases left between them. CDR3 in amino acids: CASRQPGENTGELFF. CDR3 in DNA: TGCGCCAGCCGACAACCGGGAGAGAACACCGGGGAGCTGTTTTTT.

The chain combines TRBV10-3 with TRBJ1-2, with D maybe TRBD1 (6 bases). The length of the CDR3 is 16 residues. CDR1 is ENHRY, CDR2 SYGVKD, per germline. V lost 4 bases and J 0 bases, leaving 15 bases between the germline ends. In DNA form, the CDR3 reads TGTGCCATCAGTGGCTCTCCAGGGGTGGCTAACTATGGCTACACCTTC. Protein: CAISGSPGVANYGYTF.

CDR3 nucleotides: TGTGCCAGCAGCCGTACAGGACCGAACTATGGCTACACCTTC. This encodes CASSRTGPNYGYTF. The chain carries TRBV7-9 and TRBJ1-2; tentatively, D is TRBD1 (5 bases). From germline, CDR1 is SEHNR and CDR2 FQNEAQ (reference sequence). The CDR3 contains 14 residues. Deletions cut 5 bases from V and 2 bases from J, with 12 bases between. Variable domain in full (rest from reference TRBV7-9 and TRBJ1-2): DTGVSQNPRHKITKRGQNVTFRCDPISEHNRLYWYRQTLGQGPEFLTYFQNEAQLEKSRLLSDRFSAERPKGSFSTLEIQRTEQGDSAMYLCASSRTGPNYGYTFGSGTRLTVV.